One and the same sample provided the 19 T cell receptor beta chains below, sequenced in a study of Graves' ophthalmopathy and Graves' hyperthyroidism. Amplifying from RNA transcripts, the study obtained TCR beta CDR3 regions. RT-PCR with HTBI primers came first, then second-round multiplex PCR. TCRdb used MiXCR to reprocess the multiplex PCR reads, holding one entry per CDR3 protein. The table shows about 1.2 million distinct CDR3 sequences, with around a third occurring only once. Specimen: peripheral blood or thyroid tissue (not recorded which). These receptors all stem from an adult man with Graves' hyperthyroidism.

The chain is built from TRBV4-3 and TRBJ1-2; D gene unclear. Germline CDR1 reads LGHNA; CDR2 reads YSLEER. V lost 0 bases to trimming and J lost 4 bases, with 12 bases between them. The CDR3 runs to 15 residues. The CDR3 bases are TGCGCCAGCAGCCAAGATTTAACCTCTGGCTATGGCTACACCTTC. It is translated as CASSQDLTSGYGYTF.

The chain recombines TRBV11-2 with TRBJ1-1, with D maybe TRBD1 (5 bases). V was trimmed by 5 bases and J by 9 bases, leaving 16 bases between them. This CDR3 region has 13 residues. Germline loops: CDR1 SGHAT, CDR2 FQNNGV. The CDR3, as DNA: TGTGCCAGCAGCCTGGATTTGAGGGGACAAGCTTTCTTT. As protein: CASSLDLRGQAFF.

This clonotype turned up a few times. The chain links TRBV7-8 to TRBJ2-3; D may correspond to TRBD1 or TRBD2 (5 bases each). This CDR3 region has 13 residues. V was shortened by 8 bases and J by 0 bases, with 9 bases between the two germline ends. Germline V gene data show CDR1 as SGHVS and CDR2 as FQNEAQ. This chain's CDR3 is CASGGESTDTQYF. The CDR3 DNA reads TGTGCCAGCGGGGGAGAAAGCACAGATACGCAGTATTTT.

The chain employs TRBV28 and TRBJ2-7; D perhaps matches TRBD1 (6 bases). From germline, CDR1 is MDHEN and CDR2 SYDVKM. This CDR3 has 12 amino acids. V lost 3 bases and J lost 6, with 9 bases in between. CDR3 coding DNA: TGTGCCAGCAGTTTCGGCAGGGGCGAGCAGTACTTC. Its protein product is CASSFGRGEQYF.

As regards this clonotype: Being one base from a much bigger clone, this may be a read error. The chain employs TRBV5-1 and TRBJ1-6; tentatively, D is TRBD1 (5 bases). The germline gives CDR1 SGHRS, CDR2 YFSETQ. The CDR3 consists of 12 residues. CDR3 in amino acids: CTSSFGASPLHF. The CDR3 nucleotides read TGTACCAGCAGCTTTGGGGCTTCACCCCTCCACTTT.

In its sample, this clonotype was seen many times. J is TRBJ1-1 and V is TRBV4-1, with D unresolved. The CDR3 covers 14 residues. The V end lost 0 bases, the J end lost 2 bases, and 7 bases lay between the germline ends. Germline V gene data show CDR1 as MGHRA and CDR2 as YSYEKL. In DNA, the CDR3 is TGCGCCAGCAGCCAAGATCCAGGTAACACTGAAGCTTTCTTT. It encodes CASSQDPGNTEAFF.

This clonotype was counted a few times. The rearrangement uses TRBV15 and TRBJ2-5; D is unclear. There are 14 residues in the CDR3. Germline CDR1 is LNHNV and CDR2 is YYDKDF (reference sequence). The V end lost 1 base, the J end lost 5 bases, and 11 bases lay between the germline ends. The CDR3 loop reads CATSRATVGETQYF. The DNA for the CDR3 is TGTGCCACCAGCAGAGCGACTGTGGGGGAGACCCAGTACTTC.

This clonotype was counted many times. J is TRBJ1-2 and V is TRBV9; D remains ambiguous. Per germline, CDR1 SGDLS and CDR2 YYNGEE. The CDR3 contains 14 residues. V was cut by 0 bases and J by 3 bases, with 9 bases left in between. CDR3 loop: CASSVAQSYYGYTF. The CDR3 DNA follows: TGTGCCAGCAGCGTAGCCCAGAGCTACTATGGCTACACCTTC. Full variable domain (missing parts from reference TRBV9 and TRBJ1-2): DSGVTQTPKHLITATGQRVTLRCSPRSGDLSVYWYQQSLDQGLQFLIQYYNGEERAKGNILERFSAQQFPDLHSELNLSSLELGDSALYFCASSVAQSYYGYTFGSGTRLTVV.

V is TRBV28 and J is TRBJ2-5; TRBD2 agrees at 9 bases. CDR1 MDHEN and CDR2 SYDVKM come from the germline V gene. With 8 bases clipped from V and 4 bases from J, the junction kept 11 bases outside the gene matches. The CDR3 extends over 15 amino acids. The CDR3 here is CASRKREDRGETQYF. The CDR3 DNA reads as TGTGCCAGCCGTAAGCGGGAGGATCGGGGAGAGACCCAGTACTTC. The entire variable domain, with the rest obtained from reference TRBV28 and TRBJ2-5, is as follows: DVKVTQSSRYLVKRTGEKVFLECVQDMDHENMFWYRQDPGLGLRLIYFSYDVKMKEKGDIPEGYSVSREKKERFSLILESASTNQTSMYLCASRKREDRGETQYFGPGTRLLVL.

Regarding this clonotype: Mismatch with germline at one junction end may stem from a read error. V is TRBV25-1 and J is TRBJ2-5; weak D call: TRBD1 (6 bases). The germline CDR1 and CDR2 sequences are MGHDK and SYGVNS. This CDR3 contains 16 residues. The CDR3 region has the DNA TGTGCCAGCAGAGACCAACCGGGACACAGACAAGAGATCCAGTACTTC. This codes for CASRDQPGHRQEIQYF.

In the case of this clonotype: Germline is not matched at one junction end, which may reflect a read error. CDR3 in DNA: TGCGCCAGCAGCCAAGGGCTATACCAAGAGACCCAGTACTTC. It yields the protein CASSQGLYQETQYF. V usage is TRBV7-2 and J usage is TRBJ2-5; D not resolved. The CDR3 runs 14 residues. CDR1 is SGHTA, CDR2 FQGNSA, per germline.

The sample holds many counts of this clonotype. This chain connects TRBV7-9 to TRBJ2-7, with D unclear. Germline V lookup: CDR1 SEHNR, CDR2 FQNEAQ (reference sequence). Trimming stripped 5 bases from V and 6 bases from J, with 8 bases between. This CDR3 spans 11 amino acids. Here the CDR3 reads CASSDSGEQYF. CDR3 DNA: TGTGCCAGCAGCGACTCGGGCGAGCAGTACTTC.

This chain connects TRBV7-2 to TRBJ2-1; TRBD2 agrees at 8 bases. CDR3 length equals 15 residues. The V segment lost 0 bases and the J segment 8 bases; nucleotides outside the gene matches: 6. Germline lookup yields CDR1 SGHTA and CDR2 FQGNSA. CDR3 bases: TGTGCCAGCAGCTTAGCCGGACTAGCAATGGATGAGCAGTTCTTC. This gives the protein CASSLAGLAMDEQFF.

The chain recombines TRBV3-1 with TRBJ1-1, with D perhaps matching TRBD1 (5 bases). CDR1 and CDR2 from the germline V gene are LGHDT and YNNKEL (reference sequence). This CDR3 is 13 amino acids long. V shed 8 bases and J shed 4 bases, with 14 bases lying between them. The CDR3 DNA reads as TGTGCCAGCGCCTCAGGGTTGCGCACTGAAGCTTTCTTT. Protein sequence: CASASGLRTEAFF.

The sample holds many counts of this clonotype. The chain has TRBV19 and TRBJ2-5; TRBD1 is a possible D gene (6 bases). V lost 6 bases and J 5 bases, leaving 13 bases between the germline ends. The CDR3 runs to 13 residues. Germline CDR1 and CDR2: LNHDA and SQIVND (reference sequence). CDR3 DNA: TGTGCCAGTAGCAACAGGGTTCGGGAGACCCAGTACTTC. Translated, it gives CASSNRVRETQYF.

This clonotype turned up a few times. The chain combines TRBV2 with TRBJ1-2; D not certain. V was trimmed by 5 bases and J by 5 bases, leaving 18 bases between them. The CDR3 is 15 amino acids. The germline V gene encodes CDR1 SNHLY and CDR2 FYNNEI. The DNA of the CDR3 is TGTGCCAGCAGTATCTCACGGGCCCCGGAGTATGGCTACACCTTC. It specifies CASSISRAPEYGYTF.

This clonotype was counted ten times or more. J is TRBJ1-4 and V is TRBV9; no clear D. This CDR3 has 13 amino acids. V lost 3 bases to trimming and J lost 7 bases, with 10 bases between them. CDR1 is SGDLS, CDR2 YYNGEE, per germline. The CDR3 coding sequence is TGTGCCAGCAGCGGTGGACTGAGTGAAAAACTGTTTTTT. Translated: CASSGGLSEKLFF.

V gene TRBV4-3 combines with J gene TRBJ1-2, with 7 bases aligning to TRBD1. The CDR3 extends over 15 amino acids. V dropped 2 bases and J dropped 0; count of bases not matched to a gene: 3. CDR1 is LGHNA and CDR2 is YSLEER in the germline V gene. For the CDR3, the DNA is TGCGCCAGCAGCCAATCAGGGGGTTCTAACTATGGCTACACCTTC. It specifies CASSQSGGSNYGYTF.

The chain recombines TRBV7-6 with TRBJ1-4, with D unclear. V lost 5 bases and J 4 bases, leaving 17 bases between the germline ends. Germline values: CDR1 SGHVS, CDR2 FNYEAQ. The CDR3 spans 16 residues. The CDR3 protein is CASSPPFLGNNEKLFF. The CDR3 region has the DNA TGTGCCAGCAGCCCCCCATTTCTGGGAAATAATGAAAAACTGTTTTTT.